Each of the 18 T cell receptor beta chains below was sequenced from the same sample in a study of Graves' ophthalmopathy and Graves' hyperthyroidism. CDR3 regions of TCR beta were amplified from RNA transcripts. Second-round multiplex PCR followed a first-round RT-PCR using HTBI primers. MiXCR, applied by TCRdb to the multiplex PCR reads, yields one record per CDR3 protein. The sample records about 400,000 distinct CDR3 sequences, around 20% being singletons. The material sequenced was peripheral blood. The receptors originated from a woman under 30 with Graves' ophthalmopathy.

This clonotype showed up many times. The J gene is TRBJ1-1, the V gene TRBV11-2; D not certain. This CDR3 has 15 residues. The germline V and J ends were trimmed by 6 bases and 1 base, with 15 bases remaining between them. Germline CDR1 SGHAT, CDR2 FQNNGV. The CDR3 spells CASSLSRIGNTEAFF. In nucleotides, the CDR3 is TGTGCCAGCAGTCTAAGCAGGATAGGGAACACTGAAGCTTTCTTT.

This clonotype was counted ten times or more. The V call is TRBV7-9, the J call TRBJ1-1, with D hard to call. V shed 11 bases and J shed 0 bases, with 10 bases lying between them. CDR3 length: 12 residues. Germline-derived CDR1 and CDR2 are SEHNR and FQNEAQ (reference sequence). Here the CDR3 DNA reads TGTGCCCTTACCTTCATGAACACTGAAGCTTTCTTT. Translating gives CALTFMNTEAFF.

This clonotype was observed many times. The rearrangement joins TRBV5-1 to TRBJ2-5; 7 nucleotides agree with TRBD1. The CDR3 loop spans 15 amino acids. Germline loops: CDR1 SGHRS, CDR2 YFSETQ. Trimming took 4 bases from V and 1 from J; bases not matched to a gene: 7. DNA of the CDR3: TGCGCCAGCAGCCGGGACAGCCACCCCCAAGAGACCCAGTACTTC. It encodes CASSRDSHPQETQYF. Combining the CDR3 with reference TRBV5-1 and TRBJ2-5 gives the whole variable domain KAGVTQTPRYLIKTRGQQVTLSCSPISGHRSVSWYQQTPGQGLQFLFEYFSETQRNKGNFPGRFSGRQFSNSRSEMNVSTLELGDSALYLCASSRDSHPQETQYFGPGTRLLVL.

This clonotype was seen at least ten times. The V and J genes are TRBV15 and TRBJ1-3; D not resolved. The germline V gene encodes CDR1 LNHNV and CDR2 YYDKDF (reference sequence). Deletions cut 5 bases from V and 0 bases from J, with 11 bases between. The CDR3 is 15 residues long. CDR3 sequence: CATSWEVDSGNTIYF. In DNA, the CDR3 is TGTGCCACCAGCTGGGAGGTTGACTCTGGAAACACCATATATTTT.

J is TRBJ2-7 and V is TRBV28; no clear D gene. Germline V gives CDR1 MDHEN, CDR2 SYDVKM. Trimming cost V 5 bases and J 3 bases, with 8 bases left between them. CDR3 length: 12 residues. The CDR3 reads CASSESVYEQYF. In DNA, the CDR3 is TGTGCCAGCAGTGAATCCGTCTACGAGCAGTACTTC.

A few counts support this clonotype. This chain uses TRBV20-1 with TRBJ1-5, with TRBD1 as a possible D gene (5 bases). This CDR3 has 14 residues. Trimming took off 4 bases at V and 0 bases at J, with 10 bases between the two ends. CDR1 and CDR2 (germline): DFQATT, SNEGSKA (reference sequence). CDR3 region: CSATDSYSNQPQHF. Written as DNA, the CDR3 is TGCAGTGCTACTGACAGTTATAGCAATCAGCCCCAGCATTTT.

This clonotype was observed many times. The rearrangement uses TRBV7-2 and TRBJ2-7; the match to TRBD2 covers 9 bases. The CDR3 is 15 residues long. Germline V CDR1 and CDR2: SGHTA, FQGNSA. V dropped 5 bases and J dropped 2; count of bases not matched to a gene: 7. The CDR3 DNA reads TGTGCCAGCAGCCAGGGTGCTAGCGGGGCCTACGAGCAGTACTTC. Translation: CASSQGASGAYEQYF. Filled out from reference TRBV7-2 and TRBJ2-7, the complete variable domain reads GAGVSQSPSNKVTEKGKDVELRCDPISGHTALYWYRQSLGQGLEFLIYFQGNSAPDKSGLPSDRFSAERTGGSVSTLTIQRTQQEDSAVYLCASSQGASGAYEQYFGPGTRLTVT.

This chain links TRBV7-9 with TRBJ2-7; 7 positions agree with TRBD1. The CDR3 runs to 15 residues. In germline, CDR1 is SEHNR, CDR2 FQNEAQ (reference sequence). V lost 5 bases and J lost 1; bases outside the gene matches: 8. This CDR3 is CASSRPDRVSYEQYF. Here the CDR3 DNA reads TGTGCCAGCAGCCGACCAGACAGGGTATCCTACGAGCAGTACTTC.

The chain is built from TRBV15 and TRBJ2-2, with a weak D call TRBD2 (5 bases). CDR1 is LNHNV, CDR2 YYDKDF, per germline (reference sequence). The CDR3 is 15 residues long. V shed 0 bases and J shed 7 bases, with 12 bases lying between them. CDR3 in amino acids: CATSRDEGGVGELFF. The CDR3 region has the DNA TGTGCCACCAGCAGAGATGAGGGCGGTGTCGGGGAGCTGTTTTTT. Variable domain in full (rest from reference TRBV15 and TRBJ2-2): DAMVIQNPRYQVTQFGKPVTLSCSQTLNHNVMYWYQQKSSQAPKLLFHYYDKDFNNEADTPDNFQSRRPNTSFCFLDIRSPGLGDTAMYLCATSRDEGGVGELFFGEGSRLTVL.

The gene calls are TRBV12-3 or TRBV12-4 and TRBJ2-5, with TRBD1 matching 7 bases. With 6 bases clipped from V and 5 bases from J, the junction kept 6 bases outside the gene matches. This CDR3 comprises 13 residues. CDR3 protein: CASSSQGSETQYF. For the CDR3, the DNA is TGTGCCAGCAGCTCACAGGGGTCGGAGACCCAGTACTTC.

This clonotype was seen repeatedly, ten times or more. The chain joins TRBV6-1 to TRBJ1-5, with D possibly TRBD1 on 6 matching bases. V was trimmed by 6 bases and J by 0 bases, leaving 15 bases between them. The CDR3 is 16 residues long. Germline V CDR1 and CDR2: MNHNS, SASEGT. CDR3 sequence: CASSPGTPYSNQPQHF. DNA of the CDR3: TGTGCCAGCAGCCCTGGGACACCCTATAGCAATCAGCCCCAGCATTTT.

This clonotype was seen only a few times. V is TRBV19 and J is TRBJ1-1; D ambiguous. This CDR3 region has 14 residues. CDR1 is LNHDA and CDR2 is SQIVND in the germline V gene (reference sequence). The V and J ends lost 4 bases and 1 base respectively, with 10 bases between them. The CDR3 DNA sequence: TGTGCCAGTAGTAGGGGTTACGGGAACACTGAAGCTTTCTTT. This gives the protein CASSRGYGNTEAFF.

This clonotype has a count of ten or more. V usage is TRBV13 and J usage is TRBJ1-1, with a weak D call TRBD1 (5 bases). Trimming took 7 bases from V and 1 from J, leaving 16 bases between them. This CDR3 is built from 15 residues. Germline CDR1 is PRHDT and CDR2 is FYEKMQ (reference sequence). As DNA, the CDR3 is TGTGCCAGCACCCTACAAACCCAGGGGAACACTGAAGCTTTCTTT. Residues: CASTLQTQGNTEAFF. The full variable domain, with the rest looked up from reference TRBV13 and TRBJ1-1, is AAGVIQSPRHLIKEKRETATLKCYPIPRHDTVYWYQQGPGQDPQFLISFYEKMQSDKGSIPDRFSAQQFSDYHSELNMSSLELGDSALYFCASTLQTQGNTEAFFGQGTRLTVV.

The chain couples TRBV27 to TRBJ1-2, with D unresolved. The CDR3 extends over 13 amino acids. V lost 7 bases to trimming and J lost 7 bases, with 16 bases between them. In germline, CDR1 is MNHEY, CDR2 SMNVEV (reference sequence). The CDR3 loop reads CASTAYGHRGYTF. CDR3 in DNA: TGTGCCAGCACCGCCTACGGGCACCGTGGCTACACCTTC.

There are many counts of this clonotype. The chain links TRBV29-1 to TRBJ2-2; no reliable D call. Germline V gene lookup returns CDR1 SQVTM and CDR2 ANQGSEA. V was pared by 6 bases and J by 1 base, with 12 bases between. The CDR3 is 14 residues long. This CDR3 reads CSVQGYGNTGELFF. CDR3 bases: TGCAGCGTCCAAGGGTACGGGAACACCGGGGAGCTGTTTTTT.

This clonotype was seen repeatedly, ten times or more. The V call is TRBV20-1, the J call TRBJ1-1; TRBD1 matches 9 bases. CDR1 is DFQATT and CDR2 is SNEGSKA in the germline V gene (reference sequence). The trim removed 6 bases at V and 2 bases at J, leaving 13 bases unmatched. The CDR3 runs 16 residues. For the CDR3, the DNA is TGCAGTGCACCCCTGGGGACAGGGTTTTTTAACACTGAAGCTTTCTTT. Translating it yields CSAPLGTGFFNTEAFF.

This clonotype was observed many times. The J gene is TRBJ1-1, the V gene TRBV30; D is perhaps TRBD1 (5 bases). The length of the CDR3 is 14 residues. CDR1 and CDR2 from the germline V gene are GTSNPN and SVGIG (reference sequence). V was pared by 4 bases and J by 1 base, with 13 bases between. The CDR3 sequence: CAWNWGTGNTEAFF. As DNA, the CDR3 is TGTGCCTGGAATTGGGGGACGGGGAACACTGAAGCTTTCTTT.

The table lists this clonotype with many counts. J is TRBJ1-3 and V is TRBV20-1; 8 bases align to TRBD1. The V and J ends lost 3 bases and 0 bases, in that order; junction bases with no gene match: 13. CDR1 is DFQATT and CDR2 is SNEGSKA in the germline V gene (reference sequence). The CDR3 spans 18 residues. The CDR3 spells CSASRGQVLTSSGNTIYF. CDR3 sequence (DNA): TGCAGTGCTAGCCGGGGACAGGTCCTAACATCCTCTGGAAACACCATATATTTT.